A single TCR beta chain is shown here with its context. These data come from a study of shared clonotypes between healthy human individuals. Looking at the study overall: Researchers drew samples from two women and three men aged 18 to 49.

This CDR3 has 15 amino acids. CDR1 SGHDT and CDR2 YYEEEE come from the germline V gene. With 0 bases clipped from V and 10 bases from J, the junction kept 8 bases outside the gene matches. Repertoires were generated with immunoSEQ multiplex PCR, while TCRdb's copy carries only in-frame clones and drops some. The sample has 850,000 to 1,100,000 clones, approximately 80% seen once. The sample was memory CD4+ T cells from PBMCs. Subset: CD45RA-negative fraction. The TCR was taken from a man between 18 and 29 years old in good health. Some clones in this sample may be carry-over from other donors' samples. This sequence joins TRBV5-6 and TRBJ2-3; 10 bases are a match to TRBD2. In DNA, the CDR3 is TGTGCCAGCAGCTTGGCCCCTAGCGGGAGTAAGGCGCAGTATTTT. It encodes CASSLAPSGSKAQYF.